These T cell receptor beta chains were read from a single sample in a study of cytomegalovirus exposure and HLA in healthy donors. Sequencing used immunoSEQ multiplex PCR; TCRdb keeps in-frame clones, though not all of them. The sample has 150,000 or so clones; approximately 84% are singletons. The sample taken for sequencing was PBMCs. These receptors were taken from a woman in her thirties or forties in good health and CMV-seropositive. Each CDR3 is given without its conserved first and last residue. Each record gives: J gene, V gene, CDR3 protein.

j_call: TRBJ2-7; v_call: TRBV5-1; cdr3_aa: ASSLSFEGTYEQY
j_call: TRBJ2-1; v_call: TRBV4-1; cdr3_aa: ASSQEGLAGGLSSYNEQF
j_call: TRBJ1-1; v_call: TRBV9; cdr3_aa: ASSVGTGSSTEAF
j_call: TRBJ2-7; v_call: TRBV30; cdr3_aa: AWSGFSAGGYEQY
j_call: TRBJ1-1; v_call: TRBV6-1; cdr3_aa: ASSQGQANTEAF
j_call: TRBJ2-7; v_call: TRBV6-1; cdr3_aa: ASSDVPGGSEQY
j_call: TRBJ2-3; v_call: TRBV9; cdr3_aa: ASSPQPTGFRADTQY
j_call: TRBJ2-3; v_call: TRBV10-1; cdr3_aa: ASSGTGGSGTQY
j_call: TRBJ2-5; v_call: TRBV2; cdr3_aa: ASKGQRSDQETQY
j_call: TRBJ2-7; v_call: TRBV28; cdr3_aa: ASSAAEVLIYEQY
j_call: TRBJ2-7; v_call: TRBV7-9; cdr3_aa: SSSLETDYEQY
j_call: NA; v_call: TRBV7-2; cdr3_aa: ASSLGLTVMGEQY
j_call: TRBJ1-1; v_call: TRBV5-1; cdr3_aa: ASSSTGDTEAF
j_call: TRBJ1-1; v_call: TRBV19; cdr3_aa: ASSIYQGSTEAF
j_call: TRBJ1-2; v_call: TRBV5-4; cdr3_aa: ASSYRDRGSNYGYT
j_call: TRBJ1-2; v_call: TRBV5-4; cdr3_aa: ASSLETVGHGYT
j_call: TRBJ2-1; v_call: TRBV6-1; cdr3_aa: ASSGDLVREQF
j_call: TRBJ1-1; v_call: TRBV18; cdr3_aa: ATKEGAKNTEAF
j_call: TRBJ2-5; v_call: TRBV6-1; cdr3_aa: ASSVTSGGQY
j_call: TRBJ1-6; v_call: TRBV2; cdr3_aa: ASARDRGEPNSPLH
j_call: TRBJ2-5; v_call: TRBV11-3; cdr3_aa: ASSLRTSGSVETQY
j_call: TRBJ2-1; v_call: TRBV6-1; cdr3_aa: ASSVYRGSNEQF
j_call: TRBJ2-6; v_call: TRBV2; cdr3_aa: ASRTGSQLLT
j_call: TRBJ2-3; v_call: TRBV7-3; cdr3_aa: ASSLTGGADFTDTQY
j_call: TRBJ1-4; v_call: TRBV18; cdr3_aa: ASSPGTADEKLF
j_call: TRBJ1-1; v_call: TRBV7-9; cdr3_aa: ASSPPTGLAEAF
j_call: TRBJ2-3; v_call: TRBV7-8; cdr3_aa: ASSLGQEGADTQY
j_call: TRBJ2-7; v_call: TRBV5-1; cdr3_aa: ASSFQAGTSFSYEQY
j_call: TRBJ1-1; v_call: TRBV2; cdr3_aa: ASGEGAHKAF
j_call: TRBJ1-4; v_call: TRBV5-1; cdr3_aa: ASSALDRGNEKLF
j_call: TRBJ2-7; v_call: TRBV5-4; cdr3_aa: ASSFSLGGPQY
j_call: TRBJ1-5; v_call: TRBV2; cdr3_aa: ASSEPQGEHQPQH
j_call: TRBJ2-2; v_call: TRBV6-6; cdr3_aa: ASSRDRVNGELF
j_call: TRBJ1-3; v_call: TRBV7-2; cdr3_aa: ASSLQGGTSGNTIY
j_call: TRBJ2-2; v_call: TRBV5-1; cdr3_aa: ASSLHRAGGELF
j_call: TRBJ2-2; v_call: TRBV4-2; cdr3_aa: ASSQDPGGVPGELF
j_call: TRBJ2-5; v_call: TRBV19; cdr3_aa: ASSRLQETQY
j_call: TRBJ2-7; v_call: TRBV19; cdr3_aa: ASSTQGADYEQY
j_call: TRBJ1-3; v_call: TRBV10-3; cdr3_aa: AISGTGSSGNTIY
j_call: TRBJ1-1; v_call: TRBV5-4; cdr3_aa: ASSLGGAGGNTEAF
j_call: TRBJ2-6; v_call: TRBV5-1; cdr3_aa: ASSFDSTFSGANVLT
j_call: TRBJ1-3; v_call: TRBV29-1; cdr3_aa: GILEGVLGGNTIY
j_call: TRBJ2-4; v_call: TRBV4-2; cdr3_aa: ASSQDPVRGTLDSQY
j_call: TRBJ2-7; v_call: TRBV7-9; cdr3_aa: ASSSSNTGDYEQY
j_call: TRBJ1-1; v_call: TRBV18; cdr3_aa: ASSPGTGFTEAF
j_call: TRBJ2-2; v_call: TRBV5-6; cdr3_aa: ASSLGGSNTGELF
j_call: TRBJ2-5; v_call: TRBV30; cdr3_aa: AWSSRSGTQY
j_call: TRBJ2-7; v_call: TRBV7-2; cdr3_aa: ASSPGRGLQQY
j_call: TRBJ2-2; v_call: TRBV6-6; cdr3_aa: ASSLQGADTGELF
j_call: NA; v_call: TRBV27; cdr3_aa: ASSTEERRNYEQY